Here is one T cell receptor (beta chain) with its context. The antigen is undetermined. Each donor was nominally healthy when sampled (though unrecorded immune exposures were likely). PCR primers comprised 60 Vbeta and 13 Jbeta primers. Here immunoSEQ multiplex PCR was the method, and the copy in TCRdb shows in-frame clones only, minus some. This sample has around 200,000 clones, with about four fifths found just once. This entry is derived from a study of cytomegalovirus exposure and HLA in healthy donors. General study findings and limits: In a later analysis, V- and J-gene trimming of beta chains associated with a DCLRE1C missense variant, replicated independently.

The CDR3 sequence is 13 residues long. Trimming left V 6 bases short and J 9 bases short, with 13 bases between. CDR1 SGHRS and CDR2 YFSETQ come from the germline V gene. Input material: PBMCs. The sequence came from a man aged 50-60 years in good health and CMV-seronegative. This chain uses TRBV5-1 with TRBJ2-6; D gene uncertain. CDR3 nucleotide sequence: TGCGCCAGCACCGGCGGTAAGGTCAACGTCCTGACTTTC. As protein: CASTGGKVNVLTF.